The rows below give T cell receptor beta chains drawn from one sample of a study of vaccination and CD4 T cells after COVID-19. Each CDR3 protein gets one entry after TCRdb re-called the PCR reads with MiXCR. This table has 12,000 to 15,000 distinct CDR3 sequences, approximately 52% appearing once. These receptors' antigens are unknown. The sample comprised CD4+ T cells from blood, cultured in vitro. The receptors originated from a human donor who had recovered from COVID-19. CDR3s include the opening cysteine and the closing phenylalanine or tryptophan. D genes are given only for firm matches. Size is stated for part of the rows, as once, few or many counts, or as a class when the clone is expanded.

d_call,v_call,j_call,clone_size,cdr3_aa,cdr3_nt
.,TRBV7-3,TRBJ2-5,few,CASSLSGIPQETQYF,TGTGCCAGCAGCCTAAGCGGAATACCACAAGAGACCCAGTACTTC
TRBD2,TRBV20-1,TRBJ2-3,.,CSANSPSGISDTQYF,TGCAGTGCTAATAGTCCTAGCGGGATATCAGATACGCAGTATTTT
TRBD1,TRBV20-1,TRBJ2-7,few,CSARDRDRVYEQYF,TGCAGTGCTAGAGATCGAGACAGGGTCTACGAGCAGTACTTC
TRBD2,TRBV6-5,TRBJ2-7,.,CASSWTSGRYEQYF,TGTGCCAGCAGTTGGACTAGCGGGAGGTACGAGCAGTACTTC
.,TRBV11-2,TRBJ1-1,few,CASSSGVGSLNTEAFF,TGTGCCAGCAGCTCAGGAGTGGGGTCCCTGAACACTGAAGCTTTCTTT
TRBD2,TRBV2,TRBJ2-4,.,CASRMGGRVRNIQYF,TGTGCCAGCAGGATGGGCGGGAGGGTAAGGAACATTCAGTACTTC
.,TRBV20-1,TRBJ1-5,.,CSARGRNNQPQHF,TGCAGTGCTCGCGGTAGGAACAATCAGCCCCAGCATTTT
TRBD1,TRBV20-1,TRBJ2-3,.,CSALTGGNGDTQYF,TGCAGTGCTTTGACAGGGGGCAACGGAGATACGCAGTATTTT
TRBD1,TRBV20-1,TRBJ1-6,.,CSASDRGLQSLHF,TGCAGTGCTAGCGACAGGGGACTCCAGTCCCTCCACTTT
TRBD1,TRBV28,TRBJ2-5,.,CASIPADRTETQYF,TGTGCCAGCATCCCCGCGGACAGGACAGAGACCCAGTACTTC
.,TRBV7-8,TRBJ2-3,.,CASTQGGYTDTQYF,TGTGCCAGCACCCAGGGCGGCTACACAGATACGCAGTATTTT
.,TRBV12-3/TRBV12-4,TRBJ1-1,.,CASSTPLGRTEAFF,TGTGCCAGCAGTACACCCCTGGGGAGAACTGAAGCTTTCTTT
TRBD1,TRBV5-1,TRBJ1-2,few,CASSLGGTGDNYGYTF,TGCGCCAGCAGCTTGGGCGGGACAGGGGATAACTATGGCTACACCTTC
.,TRBV10-3,TRBJ1-1,medium-sized,CAISERGQNEAFF,TGTGCCATCAGTGAACGGGGGCAGAATGAAGCTTTCTTT
TRBD1,TRBV7-9,TRBJ1-1,once,CASSLRGGGYTEAFF,TGTGCCAGCAGCTTAAGAGGGGGCGGATACACTGAAGCTTTCTTT
.,TRBV4-1,TRBJ1-1,few,CASSHRGGNVNTEAFF,TGCGCCAGCAGCCATCGAGGGGGAAATGTGAACACTGAAGCTTTCTTT
.,TRBV20-1,TRBJ2-1,.,CSAASLGGARFGREQFF,TGCAGTGCCGCTTCCCTAGGAGGGGCTCGATTTGGGCGTGAGCAGTTCTTC
.,TRBV28,TRBJ1-2,.,CASRWGGNYGYTF,TGTGCCAGCAGGTGGGGGGGCAACTATGGCTACACCTTC
TRBD2,TRBV5-1,TRBJ2-5,.,CASSLGGTSGSEETQYF,TGCGCCAGCAGCTTGGGGGGGACTAGCGGGAGCGAAGAGACCCAGTACTTC
.,TRBV11-2,TRBJ1-5,.,CASSLETVGGPQHF,TGTGCCAGCAGCTTAGAAACAGTGGGAGGGCCCCAGCATTTT
.,TRBV15,TRBJ1-2,.,CATSGDTQGPINYGYTF,TGTGCCACCAGCGGTGATACACAGGGACCCATTAACTATGGCTACACCTTC
TRBD1,TRBV20-1,TRBJ1-1,.,CSARQRTGRNTEAFF,TGCAGTGCTCGCCAGAGGACAGGGCGGAACACTGAAGCTTTCTTT
.,TRBV7-9,TRBJ2-2,few,CASSRSTDFAGELFF,TGTGCCAGCAGCCGCTCGACAGATTTCGCCGGGGAGCTGTTTTTT
.,TRBV7-8,TRBJ1-3,few,CASSWASGNTIYF,TGTGCCAGCAGCTGGGCCTCTGGAAACACCATATATTTT
.,TRBV6-1,TRBJ2-3,.,CASSPNSDTQYF,TGTGCCAGCAGCCCTAACAGTGATACGCAGTATTTT
TRBD1,TRBV20-1,TRBJ1-2,.,CSARDYRGQIRGSYGYTF,TGCAGTGCTAGAGATTACAGGGGGCAAATTAGGGGGAGCTATGGCTACACCTTC
.,TRBV24-1,TRBJ1-2,.,CATSDFGSRAKGYTF,TGTGCCACCAGTGATTTCGGGTCCCGCGCGAAGGGCTACACCTTC
TRBD1,TRBV11-2,TRBJ1-2,.,CASSSTTIVRGPRTYGYTF,TGTGCCAGCAGCTCGACAACGATCGTCAGGGGGCCGAGAACGTATGGCTACACCTTC
.,TRBV19,TRBJ2-3,.,CATRARWETDTQYF,TGTGCCACCCGAGCCCGATGGGAGACAGATACGCAGTATTTT
.,TRBV19,TRBJ2-7,.,CASSKTGGTYEQYF,TGTGCCAGTAGTAAGACTGGGGGGACCTACGAGCAGTACTTC
TRBD1,TRBV20-1,TRBJ1-5,.,CSAKGTARHSNQPQHF,TGCAGTGCTAAAGGGACAGCACGCCATAGCAATCAGCCCCAGCATTTT
TRBD2,TRBV27,TRBJ2-1,.,CASSSGTSRNEQFF,TGTGCCAGCAGTTCCGGGACTAGCCGGAATGAGCAGTTCTTC
TRBD1,TRBV28,TRBJ1-3,large,CASSPPTGGNTIYF,TGTGCCAGCAGTCCTCCGACAGGGGGGAACACCATATATTTT
.,TRBV5-1,TRBJ1-5,.,CASSLGVVGNQPQHF,TGCGCCAGCAGCCTGGGGGTAGTCGGCAATCAGCCCCAGCATTTT
.,TRBV12-3/TRBV12-4,TRBJ1-1,.,CASSAALMGTEAFF,TGTGCCAGCAGTGCGGCCCTTATGGGGACTGAAGCTTTCTTT
.,TRBV5-1,TRBJ1-2,.,CASSLGSVSVIYGYTF,TGCGCCAGCAGCTTGGGATCAGTGTCCGTGATCTATGGCTACACCTTC
TRBD1,TRBV10-3,TRBJ2-4,.,CAISEGSTGPQNIQYF,TGTGCCATCAGTGAGGGGTCGACAGGGCCCCAAAACATTCAGTACTTC
TRBD2,TRBV7-2,TRBJ2-7,.,CACGRADEQYF,TGTGCCTGCGGGAGGGCGGACGAGCAGTACTTC
.,TRBV27,TRBJ1-5,few,CASSLREGSQPQHF,TGTGCCAGCAGTTTACGAGAGGGGTCTCAGCCCCAGCATTTT
.,TRBV27,TRBJ2-6,.,CASSSRGSGANVLTF,TGTGCCAGCAGTTCTCGCGGCTCTGGGGCCAACGTCCTGACTTTC
.,TRBV6-5,TRBJ1-6,.,CASSYSIERLYNSPLHF,TGTGCCAGCAGTTACTCGATAGAGAGGCTGTATAATTCACCCCTCCACTTT
.,TRBV19,TRBJ2-7,.,CATKTEQGNEQYF,TGTGCCACCAAAACGGAACAGGGTAACGAGCAGTACTTC
TRBD2,TRBV6-1,TRBJ2-7,.,CASSHGRLAGEYEQYF,TGTGCCAGCAGCCACGGAAGACTAGCGGGAGAATACGAGCAGTACTTC
TRBD1,TRBV28,TRBJ1-2,.,CASSLFSLGDSYPNYGYTF,TGTGCCAGCAGTTTATTTTCACTTGGGGACAGTTATCCTAACTATGGCTACACCTTC
TRBD1,TRBV12-3/TRBV12-4,TRBJ2-5,few,CASSLNRGGETQYF,TGTGCCAGCAGTTTAAACAGGGGCGGTGAGACCCAGTACTTC
.,TRBV24-1,TRBJ2-7,.,CATSGQGSDEQYF,TGTGCCACCAGTGGGCAGGGGAGCGACGAGCAGTACTTC
TRBD1,TRBV2,TRBJ1-5,few,CASSERGLNQPQHF,TGTGCCAGCAGTGAGAGGGGGCTGAATCAGCCCCAGCATTTT
.,TRBV29-1,TRBJ1-2,.,CSVEGVGGLWYGYTF,TGCAGCGTTGAAGGGGTGGGGGGCCTCTGGTATGGCTACACCTTC
.,TRBV6-1,TRBJ1-1,.,CASSPMARGMNTEAFF,TGTGCCAGCAGCCCCATGGCGAGGGGAATGAACACTGAAGCTTTCTTT
.,TRBV2,TRBJ2-2,.,CASRRAAGNTGELFF,TGTGCCAGCCGCCGGGCGGCAGGAAACACCGGGGAGCTGTTTTTT
TRBD1,TRBV20-1,TRBJ1-5,.,CSANRGGDQPQHF,TGCAGTGCAAACAGGGGCGGCGATCAGCCCCAGCATTTT
TRBD2,TRBV27,TRBJ2-5,few,CASSPRRTSGRETQYF,TGTGCCAGCAGTCCCCGTCGGACTAGCGGGAGGGAGACCCAGTACTTC
TRBD1,TRBV11-2,TRBJ2-7,.,CASSLDLGQGAIFSYEQYF,TGTGCCAGCAGCTTAGATCTAGGACAGGGGGCAATTTTCTCCTACGAGCAGTACTTC
.,TRBV25-1,TRBJ1-4,.,CASSPDWGAEKLFF,TGTGCCAGCAGCCCGGACTGGGGGGCCGAAAAACTGTTTTTT
.,TRBV7-9,TRBJ1-1,.,CAGEIRGGTEAFF,TGTGCCGGAGAAATTAGGGGGGGCACTGAAGCTTTCTTT